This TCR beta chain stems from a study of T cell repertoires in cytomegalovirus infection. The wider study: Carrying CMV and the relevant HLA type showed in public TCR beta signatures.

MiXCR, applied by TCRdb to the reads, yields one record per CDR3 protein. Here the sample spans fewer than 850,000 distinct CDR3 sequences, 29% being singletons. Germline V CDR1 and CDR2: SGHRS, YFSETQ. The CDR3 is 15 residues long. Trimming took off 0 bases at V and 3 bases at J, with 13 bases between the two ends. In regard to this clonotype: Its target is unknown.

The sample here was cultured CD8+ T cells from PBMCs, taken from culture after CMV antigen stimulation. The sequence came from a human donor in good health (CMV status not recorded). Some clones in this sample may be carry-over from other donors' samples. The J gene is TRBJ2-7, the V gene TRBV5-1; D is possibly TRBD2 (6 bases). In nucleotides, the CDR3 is TGCGCCAGCAGCTTGGTGGGGGGACCCCTCTACGAGCAGTACTTC. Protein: CASSLVGGPLYEQYF.